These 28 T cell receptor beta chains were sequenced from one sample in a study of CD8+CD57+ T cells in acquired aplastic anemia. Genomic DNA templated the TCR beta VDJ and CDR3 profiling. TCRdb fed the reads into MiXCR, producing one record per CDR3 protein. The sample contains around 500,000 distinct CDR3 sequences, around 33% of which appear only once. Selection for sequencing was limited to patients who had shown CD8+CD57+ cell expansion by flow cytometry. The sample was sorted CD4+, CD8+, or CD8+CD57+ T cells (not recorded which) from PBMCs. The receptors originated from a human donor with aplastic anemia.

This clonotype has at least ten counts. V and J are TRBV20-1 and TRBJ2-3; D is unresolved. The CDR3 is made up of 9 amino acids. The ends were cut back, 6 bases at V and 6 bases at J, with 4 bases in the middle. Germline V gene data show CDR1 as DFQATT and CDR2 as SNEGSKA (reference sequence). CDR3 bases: TGCAGTGCAGCGGATACGCAGTATTTT. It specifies CSAADTQYF.

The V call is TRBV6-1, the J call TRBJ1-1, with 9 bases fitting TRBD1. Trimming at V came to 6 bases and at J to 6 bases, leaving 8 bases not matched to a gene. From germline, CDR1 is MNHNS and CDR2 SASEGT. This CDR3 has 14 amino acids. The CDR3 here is CASRLQGALAEAFF. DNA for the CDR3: TGTGCCAGCAGACTACAGGGGGCATTGGCTGAAGCTTTCTTT.

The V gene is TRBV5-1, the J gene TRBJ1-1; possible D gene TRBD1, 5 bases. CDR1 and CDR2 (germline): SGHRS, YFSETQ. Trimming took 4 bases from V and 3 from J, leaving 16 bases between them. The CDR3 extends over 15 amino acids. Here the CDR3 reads CASSLWDQRHTEAFF. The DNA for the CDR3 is TGCGCCAGCAGCCTATGGGACCAAAGGCACACTGAAGCTTTCTTT.

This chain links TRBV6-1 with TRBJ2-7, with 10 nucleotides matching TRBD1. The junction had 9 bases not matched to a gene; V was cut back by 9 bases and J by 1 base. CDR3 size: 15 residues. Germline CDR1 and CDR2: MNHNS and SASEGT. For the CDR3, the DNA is TGTGCCAGTATCCCGACAGGGGGCTATTCCTACGAGCAGTACTTC. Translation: CASIPTGGYSYEQYF.

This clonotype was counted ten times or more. DNA of the CDR3: TGTGCCAGCAGCTGGGGACTAGGGGAGACCCAGTACTTC. As protein: CASSWGLGETQYF. The J gene is TRBJ2-5, the V gene TRBV11-3; TRBD2 matches at 8 bases. Germline lookup yields CDR1 SGHNT and CDR2 YENEEA. This CDR3 is 13 amino acids long. The trim removed 4 bases at V and 5 bases at J, leaving 3 bases unmatched.

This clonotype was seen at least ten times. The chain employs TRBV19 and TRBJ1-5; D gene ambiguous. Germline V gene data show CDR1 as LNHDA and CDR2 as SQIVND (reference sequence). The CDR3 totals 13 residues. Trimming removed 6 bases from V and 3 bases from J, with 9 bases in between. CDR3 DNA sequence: TGTGCCAGTAGCATCCGAGTCAATCAGCCCCAGCATTTT. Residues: CASSIRVNQPQHF.

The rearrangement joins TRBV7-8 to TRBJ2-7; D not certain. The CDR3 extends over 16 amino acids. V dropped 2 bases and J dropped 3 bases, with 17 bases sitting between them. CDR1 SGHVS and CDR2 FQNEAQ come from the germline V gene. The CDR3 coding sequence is TGTGCCAGCAGCTTATATCCCCGAGGCGGCTACTACGAGCAGTACTTC. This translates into CASSLYPRGGYYEQYF.

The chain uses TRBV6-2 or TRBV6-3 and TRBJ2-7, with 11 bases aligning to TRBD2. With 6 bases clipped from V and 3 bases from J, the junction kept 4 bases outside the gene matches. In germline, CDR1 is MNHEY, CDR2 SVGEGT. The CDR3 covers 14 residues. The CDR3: CASRASGGFYEQYF. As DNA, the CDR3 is TGTGCCAGCAGGGCTAGCGGGGGGTTCTACGAGCAGTACTTC.

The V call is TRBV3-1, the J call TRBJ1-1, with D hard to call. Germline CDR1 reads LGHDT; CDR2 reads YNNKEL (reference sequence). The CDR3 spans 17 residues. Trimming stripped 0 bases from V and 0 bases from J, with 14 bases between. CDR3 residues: CASSQDRRPFMNTEAFF. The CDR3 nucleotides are TGTGCCAGCAGCCAAGATCGACGGCCATTCATGAACACTGAAGCTTTCTTT.

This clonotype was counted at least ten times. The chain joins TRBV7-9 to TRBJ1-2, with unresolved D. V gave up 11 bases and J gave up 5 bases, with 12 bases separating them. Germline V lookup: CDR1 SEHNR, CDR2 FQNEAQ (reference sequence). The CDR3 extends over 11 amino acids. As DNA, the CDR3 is TGTGCCGGACGGACGGAGTATGGCTACACCTTC. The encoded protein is CAGRTEYGYTF. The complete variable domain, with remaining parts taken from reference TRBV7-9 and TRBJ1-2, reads DTGVSQNPRHKITKRGQNVTFRCDPISEHNRLYWYRQTLGQGPEFLTYFQNEAQLEKSRLLSDRFSAERPKGSFSTLEIQRTEQGDSAMYLCAGRTEYGYTFGSGTRLTVV.

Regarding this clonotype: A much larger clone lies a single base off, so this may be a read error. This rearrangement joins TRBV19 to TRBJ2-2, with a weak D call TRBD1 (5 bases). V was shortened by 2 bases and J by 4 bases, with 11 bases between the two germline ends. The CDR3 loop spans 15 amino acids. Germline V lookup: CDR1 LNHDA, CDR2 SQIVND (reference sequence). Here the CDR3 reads CASSITGGPTGELFF. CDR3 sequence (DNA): TGTGCCAGTAGTATAACAGGTGGCCCCACCGGGGAGCTGTTTTTT.

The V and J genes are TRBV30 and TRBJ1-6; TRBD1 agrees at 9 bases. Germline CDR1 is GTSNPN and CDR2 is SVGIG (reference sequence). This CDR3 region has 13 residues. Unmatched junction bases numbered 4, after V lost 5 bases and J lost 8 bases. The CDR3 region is CAWGQGRDSPLHF. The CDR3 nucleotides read TGTGCCTGGGGACAGGGGAGGGATTCACCCCTCCACTTT.

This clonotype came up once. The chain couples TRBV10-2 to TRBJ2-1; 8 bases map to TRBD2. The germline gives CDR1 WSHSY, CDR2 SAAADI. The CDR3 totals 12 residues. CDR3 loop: CPTSTSEHEQFF. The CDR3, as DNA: TGCCCCACCTCGACTAGCGAGCATGAGCAGTTCTTC.

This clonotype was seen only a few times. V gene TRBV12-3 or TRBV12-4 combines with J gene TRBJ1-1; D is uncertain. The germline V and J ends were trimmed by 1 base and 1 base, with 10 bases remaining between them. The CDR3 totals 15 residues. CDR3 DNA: TGTGCCAGCAGTTTAGGTGGGCGACAGAACACTGAAGCTTTCTTT. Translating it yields CASSLGGRQNTEAFF.

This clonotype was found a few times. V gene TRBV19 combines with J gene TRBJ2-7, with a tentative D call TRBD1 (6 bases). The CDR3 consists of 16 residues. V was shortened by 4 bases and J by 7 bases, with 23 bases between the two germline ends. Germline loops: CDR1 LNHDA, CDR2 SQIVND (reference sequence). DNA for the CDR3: TGTGCCAGTAGTAGTTTTACAGGGAAGGCTTACAATGAGCAGTACTTC. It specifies CASSSFTGKAYNEQYF. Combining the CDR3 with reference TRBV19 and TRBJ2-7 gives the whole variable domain DGGITQSPKYLFRKEGQNVTLSCEQNLNHDAMYWYRQDPGQGLRLIYYSQIVNDFQKGDIAEGYSVSREKKESFPLTVTSAQKNPTAFYLCASSSFTGKAYNEQYFGPGTRLTVT.

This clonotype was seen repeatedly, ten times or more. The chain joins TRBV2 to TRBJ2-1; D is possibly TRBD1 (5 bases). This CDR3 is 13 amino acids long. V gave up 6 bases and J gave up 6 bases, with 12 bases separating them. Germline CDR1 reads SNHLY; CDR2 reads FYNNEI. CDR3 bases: TGTGCCAGCAGCCTTGACAGACTCAATGAGCAGTTCTTC. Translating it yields CASSLDRLNEQFF.

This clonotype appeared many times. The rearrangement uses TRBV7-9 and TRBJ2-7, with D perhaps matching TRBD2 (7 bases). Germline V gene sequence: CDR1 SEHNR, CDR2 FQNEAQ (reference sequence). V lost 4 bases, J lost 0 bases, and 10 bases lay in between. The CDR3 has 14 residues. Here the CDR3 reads CASSSGGLSYEQYF. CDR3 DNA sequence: TGTGCCAGCAGCTCCGGGGGGCTCTCCTACGAGCAGTACTTC.

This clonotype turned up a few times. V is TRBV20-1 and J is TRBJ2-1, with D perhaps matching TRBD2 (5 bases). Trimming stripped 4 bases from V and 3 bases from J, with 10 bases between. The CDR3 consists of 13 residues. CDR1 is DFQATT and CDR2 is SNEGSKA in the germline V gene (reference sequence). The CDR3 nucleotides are TGCAGTGCTACGGGGAACCTCTACAATGAGCAGTTCTTC. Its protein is CSATGNLYNEQFF.

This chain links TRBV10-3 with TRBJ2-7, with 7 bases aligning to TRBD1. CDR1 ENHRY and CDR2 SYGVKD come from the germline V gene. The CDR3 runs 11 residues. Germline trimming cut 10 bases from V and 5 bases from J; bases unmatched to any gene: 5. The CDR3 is CASRDSDEQYF. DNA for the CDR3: TGTGCCAGCAGGGACAGCGACGAGCAGTACTTC.

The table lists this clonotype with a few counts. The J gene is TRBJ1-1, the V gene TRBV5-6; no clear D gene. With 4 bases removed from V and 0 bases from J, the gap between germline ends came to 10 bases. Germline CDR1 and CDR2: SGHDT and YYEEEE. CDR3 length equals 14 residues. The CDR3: CASSPTELNTEAFF. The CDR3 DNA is TGTGCCAGCAGCCCCACTGAGTTGAACACTGAAGCTTTCTTT.

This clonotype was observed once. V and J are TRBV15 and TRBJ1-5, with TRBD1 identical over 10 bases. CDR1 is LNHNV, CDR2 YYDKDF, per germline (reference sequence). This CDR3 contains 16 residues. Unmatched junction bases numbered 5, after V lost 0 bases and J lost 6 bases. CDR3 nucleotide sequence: TGTGCCACCAGCAGAGAAGGGACAGGGGTGGTTCAGCCCCAGCATTTT. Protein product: CATSREGTGVVQPQHF.

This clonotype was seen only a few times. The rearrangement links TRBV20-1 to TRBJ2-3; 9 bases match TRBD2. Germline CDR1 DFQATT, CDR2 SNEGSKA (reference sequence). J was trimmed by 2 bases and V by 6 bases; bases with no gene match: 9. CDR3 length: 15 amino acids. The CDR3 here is CSAIPSGESTDTQYF. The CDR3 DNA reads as TGCAGTGCGATCCCTAGCGGGGAATCCACAGATACGCAGTATTTT.

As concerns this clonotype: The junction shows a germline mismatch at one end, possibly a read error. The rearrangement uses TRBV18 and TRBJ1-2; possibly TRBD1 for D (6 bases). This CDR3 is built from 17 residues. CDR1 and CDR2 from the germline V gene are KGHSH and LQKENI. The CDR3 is CASSPGGARDGVYGCTF. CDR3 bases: TGTGCCAGCTCACCGGGGGGCGCCCGGGACGGCGTCTATGGCTGCACCTTC.

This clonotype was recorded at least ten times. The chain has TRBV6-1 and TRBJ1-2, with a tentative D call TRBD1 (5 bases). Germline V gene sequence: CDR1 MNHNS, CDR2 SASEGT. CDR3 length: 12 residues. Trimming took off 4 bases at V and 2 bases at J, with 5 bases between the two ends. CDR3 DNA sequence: TGTGCCAGCAGTGGACAGAACTATGGCTACACCTTC. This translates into CASSGQNYGYTF.

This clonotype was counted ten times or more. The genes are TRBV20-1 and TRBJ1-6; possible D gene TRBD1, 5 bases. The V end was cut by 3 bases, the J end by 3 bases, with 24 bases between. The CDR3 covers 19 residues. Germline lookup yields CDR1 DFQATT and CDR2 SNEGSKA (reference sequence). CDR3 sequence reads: CSASSLTGPGFSYNSPLHF. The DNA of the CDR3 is TGCAGTGCTAGTAGCCTTACGGGGCCAGGGTTCAGCTATAATTCACCCCTCCACTTT.

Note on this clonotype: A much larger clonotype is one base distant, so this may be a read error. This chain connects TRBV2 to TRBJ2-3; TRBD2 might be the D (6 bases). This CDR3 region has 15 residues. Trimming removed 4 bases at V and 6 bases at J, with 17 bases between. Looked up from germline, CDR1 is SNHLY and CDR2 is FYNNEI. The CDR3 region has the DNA TGTGCCAGCAGTGGAGCGCTTCGGGGGATCGATACGCAGTATTTT. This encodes CASSGALRGIDTQYF.

CDR3 sequence (DNA): TGTGCCAGCAGTGAGGCAGTTTGCAATGAGCAGTTCTTC. Protein sequence: CASSEAVCNEQFF. The V and J genes are TRBV25-1 and TRBJ2-1; D uncertain. The ends were cut back, 3 bases at V and 6 bases at J, with 9 bases in the middle. Germline V gene lookup returns CDR1 MGHDK and CDR2 SYGVNS. This CDR3 region has 13 residues.

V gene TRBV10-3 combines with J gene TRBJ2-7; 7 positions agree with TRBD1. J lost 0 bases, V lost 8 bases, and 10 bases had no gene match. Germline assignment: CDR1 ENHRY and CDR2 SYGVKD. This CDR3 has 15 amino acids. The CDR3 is CAIAEGDSASYEQYF. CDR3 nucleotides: TGTGCCATCGCCGAAGGGGACAGCGCCTCCTACGAGCAGTACTTC.